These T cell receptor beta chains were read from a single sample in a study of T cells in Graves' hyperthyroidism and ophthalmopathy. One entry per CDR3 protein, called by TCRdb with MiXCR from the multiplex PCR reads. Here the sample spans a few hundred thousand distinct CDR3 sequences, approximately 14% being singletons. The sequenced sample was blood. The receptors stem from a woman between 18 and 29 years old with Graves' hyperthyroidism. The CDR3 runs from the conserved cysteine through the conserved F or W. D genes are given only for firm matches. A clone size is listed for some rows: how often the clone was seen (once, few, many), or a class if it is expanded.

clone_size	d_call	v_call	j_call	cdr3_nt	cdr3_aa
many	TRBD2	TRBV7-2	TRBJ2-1	TGTGCCAGCAGCACCGGGACTAGCGGGCTCCCAAACACCTACAATGAGCAGTTCTTC	CASSTGTSGLPNTYNEQFF
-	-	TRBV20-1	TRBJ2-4	TGCAGTGCTAGTACTAGCCGGGAAAACATTCAGTACTTC	CSASTSRENIQYF
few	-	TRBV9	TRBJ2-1	TGTGCCAGCAGCGAGGGAGTTGCTGAGCAGTTCTTC	CASSEGVAEQFF
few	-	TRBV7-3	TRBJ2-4	TGTGCCAGCAGCTCATCCGGGACCCATCAGTACTTC	CASSSSGTHQYF
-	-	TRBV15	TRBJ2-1	TGTGCCACCAAGGAGGCAGGGCCCTACAATGAGCAGTTCTTC	CATKEAGPYNEQFF
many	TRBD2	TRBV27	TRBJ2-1	TGTGCCAGCAGTACTTGGACTAGCGGCTACTTGGGGAATGAGCAGTTCTTC	CASSTWTSGYLGNEQFF
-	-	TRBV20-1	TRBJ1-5	TGCAGTGCTAGTGAGGGGCAGCCCCAGCATTTT	CSASEGQPQHF
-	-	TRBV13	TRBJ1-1	TGTGCCAGCAGCTTAGTCCGGGGGGCGAAGACTGAAGCTTTCTTT	CASSLVRGAKTEAFF
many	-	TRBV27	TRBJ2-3	TGTGCCAGCAGTTTTGGTCTGAACACAGATACGCAGTATTTT	CASSFGLNTDTQYF
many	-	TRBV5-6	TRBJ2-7	TGTGCCAGCAGCTTCGGGGGGGCAGGGGGCCTGTACGAGCAGTACTTC	CASSFGGAGGLYEQYF
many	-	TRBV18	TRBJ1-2	TGTGCCAGCTCACCAGTAGAAGGGTCGAGCTATGGCTACACCTTC	CASSPVEGSSYGYTF
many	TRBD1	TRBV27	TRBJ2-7	TGTGCCAGCAGCCGACAGGGGATCGACGAGCAGTACTTC	CASSRQGIDEQYF
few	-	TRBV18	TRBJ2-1	TGTGCCAGCTCACCAGCGGACAATGAGCAGTTCTTC	CASSPADNEQFF
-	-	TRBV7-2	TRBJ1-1	TGTGCCAGCAGCTACTCTCGGGGGGGCGCCTTCCCCGCTTTCTTT	CASSYSRGGAFPAFF
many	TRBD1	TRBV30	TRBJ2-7	TGTGCCTGCTGGACAGGGGGCATTTACGAGCAGTACTTC	CACWTGGIYEQYF